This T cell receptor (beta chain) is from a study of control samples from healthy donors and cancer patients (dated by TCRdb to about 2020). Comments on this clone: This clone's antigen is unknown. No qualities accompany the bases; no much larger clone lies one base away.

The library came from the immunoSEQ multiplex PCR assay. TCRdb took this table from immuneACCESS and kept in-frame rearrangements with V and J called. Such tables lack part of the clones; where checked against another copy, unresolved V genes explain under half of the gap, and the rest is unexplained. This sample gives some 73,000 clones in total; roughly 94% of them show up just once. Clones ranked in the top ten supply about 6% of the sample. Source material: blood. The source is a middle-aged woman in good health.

The sequenced DNA is TGTGCCAGTAGTATCGGGGCTAAGTCCTACGAGCAGTACTTC. It encodes CASSIGAKSYEQYF. The chain links TRBV19 with TRBJ2-7, with the D call tentatively TRBD1 or TRBD2, each fitting 5 bases. The CDR3, from cysteine to phenylalanine, totals 14 residues. Kept here is only the CDR3 DNA, which spans 42 bases and is read in frame from base 1. As encoded in the germline V gene (reference sequence), CDR1 is LNHDA while CDR2 is SQIVND. V is reduced by 3 bases and J by 1 base, leaving a spacing of 10 bases between them.